Listed here are 30 T cell receptor beta chains from one sample, sequenced in a study of T-cell memory formation after mild COVID-19. One entry per CDR3 protein, called by TCRdb with MiXCR from the 5' RACE reads. Among approximately 390,000 distinct CDR3 sequences listed, approximately 15% were seen once. Sequencing was done on a sample of PBMCs or a T cell subset sorted from them (not recorded which). The receptors here all came from a man between 18 and 35 years old who had mild COVID-19 (a few samples of this study predate the infection). Cell type and time point are not known.

The chain joins TRBV6-6 to TRBJ2-5; 8 bases map to TRBD1. CDR1 is MNHNY and CDR2 is SVGAGI in the germline V gene (reference sequence). The trim removed 6 bases at V and 5 bases at J, leaving 5 bases unmatched. CDR3 length: 13 residues. CDR3 residues: CASSYRGTETQYF. CDR3 in DNA: TGTGCCAGCAGCTACAGGGGGACGGAGACCCAGTACTTC.

Sample share makes this clonotype medium-sized. The V call is TRBV12-3 or TRBV12-4, the J call TRBJ2-1; 9 bases line up with TRBD2. The ends lost 3 bases at V and 4 bases at J; junction bases unmatched: 7. The length of the CDR3 is 16 residues. DNA of the CDR3: TGTGCCAGCAGTTTCCTCGCGGGGGGGCCTTACAATGAGCAGTTCTTC. It specifies CASSFLAGGPYNEQFF.

The J gene is TRBJ2-1, the V gene TRBV7-2, with TRBD1 matching 9 bases. With 5 bases clipped from V and 10 bases from J, the junction kept 6 bases outside the gene matches. The CDR3 length is 13 residues. Germline lookup yields CDR1 SGHTA and CDR2 FQGNSA. CDR3 nucleotide sequence: TGTGCCAGCAGCGCGGGACAGGGAAAGGAGCAGTTCTTC. Translating gives CASSAGQGKEQFF.

This clonotype was seen many times. The chain couples TRBV19 to TRBJ1-5; TRBD1 aligns across 12 bases. The CDR3 is made up of 15 amino acids. V lost 3 bases, J lost 8 bases, and 5 bases stayed unmatched. CDR1 and CDR2 (germline): LNHDA, SQIVND (reference sequence). Written as DNA, the CDR3 is TGTGCCAGTAGTATGGGGACAGGGGGCGCGGAGCCCCAGCATTTT. Encoded protein: CASSMGTGGAEPQHF. The full variable domain, with the rest looked up from reference TRBV19 and TRBJ1-5, is DGGITQSPKYLFRKEGQNVTLSCEQNLNHDAMYWYRQDPGQGLRLIYYSQIVNDFQKGDIAEGYSVSREKKESFPLTVTSAQKNPTAFYLCASSMGTGGAEPQHFGDGTRLSIL.

This clonotype has ten or more counts. The chain is built from TRBV18 and TRBJ1-5, with no clear D. Trimming removed 3 bases from V and 2 bases from J, with 11 bases in between. CDR3 size: 15 residues. CDR1 and CDR2 from the germline V gene are KGHSH and LQKENI. The CDR3 DNA sequence: TGTGCCAGCTCACCTGTACCTATTGGCAATCAGCCCCAGCATTTT. Encoded protein: CASSPVPIGNQPQHF.

In this sample, this clonotype turned up once. The chain couples TRBV9 to TRBJ2-5, with D possibly matching TRBD1 (6 bases). Germline V lookup: CDR1 SGDLS, CDR2 YYNGEE. The ends were cut back, 4 bases at V and 5 bases at J, with 15 bases in the middle. The CDR3 loop spans 14 amino acids. CDR3 DNA sequence: TGTGCCAGCAGCCTCCGGACAGCCTCGGAGACCCAGTACTTC. Translated: CASSLRTASETQYF. The full variable domain, completed using reference TRBV9 and TRBJ2-5, is DSGVTQTPKHLITATGQRVTLRCSPRSGDLSVYWYQQSLDQGLQFLIQYYNGEERAKGNILERFSAQQFPDLHSELNLSSLELGDSALYFCASSLRTASETQYFGPGTRLLVL.

The V gene is TRBV28, the J gene TRBJ1-5, with D maybe TRBD1 (6 bases). This CDR3 is built from 17 residues. V lost 6 bases and J lost 2, with 20 bases in between. The germline gives CDR1 MDHEN, CDR2 SYDVKM. As DNA, the CDR3 is TGTGCCAGCAGCCCACACTGGGGGGGGGCGGGCAATCAGCCCCAGCATTTT. The encoded protein is CASSPHWGGAGNQPQHF.

This clonotype was picked up a small number of times. The chain carries TRBV7-9 and TRBJ1-1; a weak D match, TRBD1 (6 bases). V was shortened by 1 base and J by 6 bases, with 15 bases between the two germline ends. CDR3 length equals 15 residues. CDR1 and CDR2 (germline): SEHNR, FQNEAQ (reference sequence). CDR3 DNA: TGTGCCAGCAGCTTAGAGGGTTCAGGGGAGTCTGAAGCTTTCTTT. Translated: CASSLEGSGESEAFF.

This clonotype occurred many times. The V gene is TRBV4-1, the J gene TRBJ2-3, with 7 nucleotides matching TRBD2. The J segment lost 7 bases and the V segment lost 2 bases, leaving 9 bases of the junction unmatched. Germline CDR1 and CDR2: MGHRA and YSYEKL. The CDR3 has 15 residues. CDR3 amino acids: CASSQNTGGYHTQYF. The CDR3 DNA reads as TGCGCCAGCAGCCAAAATACCGGGGGGTATCATACGCAGTATTTT.

The chain couples TRBV19 to TRBJ2-4; D perhaps matches TRBD1 (6 bases). From germline, CDR1 is LNHDA and CDR2 SQIVND (reference sequence). The CDR3 spans 16 residues. V lost 5 bases, J lost 9 bases, and 23 bases lay in between. The CDR3 spells CASSLEGGPAVGIQYF. CDR3 nucleotide sequence: TGTGCCAGTAGTCTTGAAGGGGGTCCGGCGGTCGGCATTCAGTACTTC. Complete variable domain (other parts from reference TRBV19 and TRBJ2-4): DGGITQSPKYLFRKEGQNVTLSCEQNLNHDAMYWYRQDPGQGLRLIYYSQIVNDFQKGDIAEGYSVSREKKESFPLTVTSAQKNPTAFYLCASSLEGGPAVGIQYFGAGTRLSVL.

This clonotype has only a few counts. The genes are TRBV9 and TRBJ2-4, with no clear D. V was pared by 0 bases and J by 1 base, with 11 bases between. The CDR3 covers 16 residues. CDR1 SGDLS and CDR2 YYNGEE come from the germline V gene. CDR3 nucleotides: TGTGCCAGCAGCGTAGTCCCCGCTGCGGCCAAAAACATTCAGTACTTC. The encoded protein is CASSVVPAAAKNIQYF.

This sequence joins TRBV6-1 and TRBJ2-1; 7 positions agree with TRBD1. Germline CDR1 reads MNHNS; CDR2 reads SASEGT. This CDR3 spans 19 amino acids. After removal of 8 bases from V and 0 bases from J, the junction contained 19 bases not matched to a gene. CDR3: CASVEGQALWKSSYNEQFF. DNA for the CDR3: TGTGCCAGCGTAGAAGGACAGGCTTTATGGAAGAGCTCCTACAATGAGCAGTTCTTC.

This clonotype appeared a few times. The V call is TRBV4-1, the J call TRBJ2-1, with a tentative D call TRBD2 (6 bases). This CDR3 has 16 residues. Germline assignment: CDR1 MGHRA and CDR2 YSYEKL. V shed 1 base and J shed 8 bases, with 18 bases lying between them. CDR3 bases: TGCGCCAGCAGCCAAGCCGGGCTAGCGAGGTCCCATGAGCAGTTCTTC. Its protein is CASSQAGLARSHEQFF.

This clonotype has more than one count but fewer than ten. The V gene is TRBV5-6, the J gene TRBJ1-2, with TRBD1 matching over 10 bases. The length of the CDR3 is 15 residues. With 4 bases clipped from V and 4 bases from J, the junction kept 7 bases outside the gene matches. CDR1 SGHDT and CDR2 YYEEEE come from the germline V gene. The CDR3 DNA follows: TGTGCCAGCAGCAACCGGGACAGGGGAACCTATGGCTACACCTTC. It translates to CASSNRDRGTYGYTF.

In this sample, this clonotype turned up a few times. The chain couples TRBV2 to TRBJ2-3; D possibly corresponds to TRBD2 (6 bases). Trimming pared 4 bases from V and 6 bases from J, leaving 8 bases between. Looked up from germline, CDR1 is SNHLY and CDR2 is FYNNEI. This CDR3 is 12 amino acids long. The CDR3 DNA is TGTGCCAGCAGTGCCAGCGGGGATACGCAGTATTTT. Protein sequence: CASSASGDTQYF. The full variable domain, with the rest looked up from reference TRBV2 and TRBJ2-3, is EPEVTQTPSHQVTQMGQEVILRCVPISNHLYFYWYRQILGQKVEFLVSFYNNEISEKSEIFDDQFSVERPDGSNFTLKIRSTKLEDSAMYFCASSASGDTQYFGPGTRLTVL.

Concerning this clonotype itself: The junction differs from germline at one of its ends, possibly a read error. The genes are TRBV9 and TRBJ2-3; TRBD1 or TRBD2 may be the D gene (6 bases each). CDR3 length equals 17 residues. Germline V gene lookup returns CDR1 SGDLS and CDR2 YYNGEE. Here the CDR3 DNA reads TGTGCCAGCAGCCAAGAGGGGGGAGGAACTAGCACAGATACGAAGTATTTT. This codes for CASSQEGGGTSTDTKYF.

This clonotype came up a few times. This rearrangement joins TRBV15 to TRBJ2-1; D may be TRBD1 or TRBD2 (5 bases each). The CDR3 spans 13 residues. Germline CDR1 and CDR2: LNHNV and YYDKDF (reference sequence). V was clipped by 3 bases and J by 12 bases, with 15 bases between them. Here the CDR3 reads CATSRGEVIGQFF. DNA for the CDR3: TGTGCCACCAGCAGGGGGGAAGTCATCGGGCAGTTCTTC.

The sample holds a few counts of this clonotype. The chain combines TRBV3-1 with TRBJ2-2; D may be TRBD2 (5 bases). Trimming removed 4 bases from V and 5 bases from J, with 17 bases in between. Germline CDR1 and CDR2: LGHDT and YNNKEL (reference sequence). The CDR3 length is 16 residues. CDR3 DNA: TGTGCCAGCAGCCTAAGAGGACGGAGGTTAACCGGGGAGCTGTTTTTT. Translating it yields CASSLRGRRLTGELFF.

This clonotype occurred a few times. The rearrangement joins TRBV14 to TRBJ2-4; 8 bases agree with TRBD1. The CDR3 sequence is 15 residues long. In germline, CDR1 is SGHDN, CDR2 FVKESK. With 0 bases clipped from V and 11 bases from J, the junction kept 9 bases outside the gene matches. The CDR3 sequence is CASSQDWGTGDVQYF. DNA of the CDR3: TGTGCCAGCAGCCAAGATTGGGGGACAGGCGACGTTCAGTACTTC.

This chain joins TRBV9 and TRBJ2-3, with D uncertain. V lost 6 bases, J lost 0 bases, and 11 bases lay in between. The CDR3 sequence is 14 residues long. Germline V gene data show CDR1 as SGDLS and CDR2 as YYNGEE. The CDR3 DNA is TGTGCCAGCACCCGCCAGAGTAGCACAGATACGCAGTATTTT. This codes for CASTRQSSTDTQYF.

The rearrangement uses TRBV7-8 and TRBJ1-1; TRBD1 is a possible D gene (6 bases). Between the trimmed V and J ends, which lost 7 bases and 3 bases, there was a span of 12 bases. CDR1 and CDR2 from the germline V gene are SGHVS and FQNEAQ. The CDR3 loop spans 13 amino acids. The CDR3 spells CASIEGGDTEAFF. The CDR3 nucleotides are TGTGCCAGCATTGAAGGGGGTGACACTGAAGCTTTCTTT.

The chain uses TRBV29-1 and TRBJ2-5; perhaps TRBD1 as D (6 bases). CDR3 size: 17 residues. V gave up 4 bases and J gave up 1 base, with 22 bases separating them. In germline, CDR1 is SQVTM, CDR2 ANQGSEA. CDR3 DNA: TGCAGCGTTGCCCCGGCGATAGGGACACAAAGCCAAGAGACCCAGTACTTC. As protein: CSVAPAIGTQSQETQYF.

The chain couples TRBV5-1 to TRBJ2-3, with D possibly being TRBD2 (5 bases). The CDR3 consists of 15 residues. V lost 0 bases and J lost 2, with 10 bases in between. The germline V gene has CDR1 SGHRS and CDR2 YFSETQ. CDR3: CASSLVPRDTDTQYF. The CDR3, as DNA: TGCGCCAGCAGCTTGGTTCCCCGGGACACAGATACGCAGTATTTT.

This clonotype was counted at least ten times. The chain joins TRBV2 to TRBJ2-1; 10 bases align to TRBD2. J lost 6 bases, V lost 8 bases, and 4 bases had no gene match. The CDR3 extends over 13 amino acids. Per the germline V gene, CDR1 is SNHLY and CDR2 is FYNNEI. The CDR3 coding sequence is TGTGCCAGCGGAAGCGGGGGGGGCAATGAGCAGTTCTTC. Encoded protein: CASGSGGGNEQFF. Supplemented by reference TRBV2 and TRBJ2-1, the full variable domain reads EPEVTQTPSHQVTQMGQEVILRCVPISNHLYFYWYRQILGQKVEFLVSFYNNEISEKSEIFDDQFSVERPDGSNFTLKIRSTKLEDSAMYFCASGSGGGNEQFFGPGTRLTVL.

The chain carries TRBV19 and TRBJ2-7, with TRBD1 matching 7 bases. This CDR3 is built from 16 residues. CDR1 is LNHDA and CDR2 is SQIVND in the germline V gene (reference sequence). The trim removed 2 bases at V and 1 base at J, leaving 8 bases unmatched. The CDR3 region has the DNA TGTGCCAGTAGTATACGGACAGGAAAACCTTCCTACGAGCAGTACTTC. Translated, it gives CASSIRTGKPSYEQYF.

The chain recombines TRBV7-2 with TRBJ2-7; tentative D call: TRBD2 (6 bases). The germline V gene encodes CDR1 SGHTA and CDR2 FQGNSA. V was shortened by 4 bases and J by 4 bases, with 14 bases between the two germline ends. This CDR3 is built from 14 residues. Here the CDR3 reads CASSSTPGVYEQYV. CDR3 sequence (DNA): TGTGCCAGCAGCTCGACCCCGGGGGTATACGAGCAGTACGTC.

This clonotype was picked up many times. The genes are TRBV7-2 and TRBJ2-7; D tentatively fits TRBD1 or TRBD2 (6 bases each). The germline V gene encodes CDR1 SGHTA and CDR2 FQGNSA. V lost 5 bases and J lost 1, with 12 bases in between. The CDR3 has 14 residues. CDR3 amino acids: CASSPGATSYEQYF. CDR3 bases: TGTGCCAGCAGCCCGGGGGCCACGTCCTACGAGCAGTACTTC.

The V call is TRBV12-3 or TRBV12-4, the J call TRBJ1-1; D may be TRBD1 (6 bases). Trimming took 5 bases from V and 6 from J, leaving 19 bases between them. CDR3 size: 15 residues. For the CDR3, the DNA is TGTGCCAGCAGTCCCGCCGACAGGAGCCGGTCTGAAGCTTTCTTT. Translated: CASSPADRSRSEAFF.

V is TRBV4-3 and J is TRBJ1-2, with unresolved D. The CDR3 extends over 14 amino acids. Germline assignment: CDR1 LGHNA and CDR2 YSLEER. Trimming pared 0 bases from V and 2 bases from J, leaving 7 bases between. The CDR3 sequence is CASSQDNLNYGYTF. CDR3 coding DNA: TGCGCCAGCAGCCAAGATAACCTGAACTATGGCTACACCTTC.

This clonotype came up a few times. The rearrangement joins TRBV9 to TRBJ1-2; no clear D. Germline CDR1 reads SGDLS; CDR2 reads YYNGEE. Trimming cost V 3 bases and J 2 bases, with 17 bases left between them. The CDR3 runs to 16 residues. The CDR3 is CASSATRTRVNYGYTF. The DNA of the CDR3 is TGTGCCAGCAGCGCGACCCGGACGAGAGTCAACTATGGCTACACCTTC. The complete variable domain, with remaining parts taken from reference TRBV9 and TRBJ1-2, reads DSGVTQTPKHLITATGQRVTLRCSPRSGDLSVYWYQQSLDQGLQFLIQYYNGEERAKGNILERFSAQQFPDLHSELNLSSLELGDSALYFCASSATRTRVNYGYTFGSGTRLTVV.